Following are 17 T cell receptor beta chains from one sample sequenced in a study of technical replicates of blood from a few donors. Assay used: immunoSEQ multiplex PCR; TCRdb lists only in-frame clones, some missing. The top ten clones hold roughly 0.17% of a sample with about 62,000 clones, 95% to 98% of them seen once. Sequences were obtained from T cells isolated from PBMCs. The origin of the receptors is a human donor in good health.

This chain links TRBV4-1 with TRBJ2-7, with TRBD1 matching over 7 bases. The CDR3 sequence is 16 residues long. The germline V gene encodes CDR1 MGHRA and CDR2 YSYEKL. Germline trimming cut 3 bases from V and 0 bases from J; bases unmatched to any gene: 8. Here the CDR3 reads CASSQALGTVSYEQYF. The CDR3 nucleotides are TGCGCCAGCAGCCAGGCCCTTGGGACAGTCTCCTACGAGCAGTACTTC.

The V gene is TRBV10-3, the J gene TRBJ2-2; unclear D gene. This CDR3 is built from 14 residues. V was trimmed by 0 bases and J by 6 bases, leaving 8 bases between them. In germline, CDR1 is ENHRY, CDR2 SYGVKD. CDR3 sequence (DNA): TGTGCCATCAGTGAGTCGGGCTACCCCGGGGAGCTGTTTTTT. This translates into CAISESGYPGELFF.

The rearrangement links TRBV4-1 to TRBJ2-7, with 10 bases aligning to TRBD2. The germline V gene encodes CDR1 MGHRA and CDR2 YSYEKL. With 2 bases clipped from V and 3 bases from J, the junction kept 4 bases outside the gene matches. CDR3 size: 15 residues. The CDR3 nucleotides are TGCGCCAGCAGCCAACTAGCGGGAGTAATCTACGAGCAGTACTTC. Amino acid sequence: CASSQLAGVIYEQYF.

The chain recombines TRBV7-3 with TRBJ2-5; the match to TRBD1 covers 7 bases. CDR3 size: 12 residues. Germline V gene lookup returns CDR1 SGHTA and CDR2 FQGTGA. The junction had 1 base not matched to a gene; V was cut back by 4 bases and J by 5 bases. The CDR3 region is CASSSTGETQYF. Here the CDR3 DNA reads TGTGCCAGCAGCTCGACAGGGGAGACCCAGTACTTC.

CDR3 in DNA: TGTGCCAGCAGCTCCTTTAGCGGTTCCACAGATACGCAGTATTTT. Protein: CASSSFSGSTDTQYF. This chain links TRBV5-4 with TRBJ2-3; possibly TRBD2 for D (6 bases). Germline V lookup: CDR1 SGHNT, CDR2 YYREEE (reference sequence). Trimming pared 3 bases from V and 2 bases from J, leaving 13 bases between. This CDR3 spans 15 amino acids.

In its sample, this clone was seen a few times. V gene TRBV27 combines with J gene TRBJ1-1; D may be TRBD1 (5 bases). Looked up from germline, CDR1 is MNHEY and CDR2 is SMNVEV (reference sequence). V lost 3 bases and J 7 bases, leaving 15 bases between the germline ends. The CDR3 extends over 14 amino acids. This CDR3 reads CASSFRHVGGEAFF. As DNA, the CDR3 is TGTGCCAGCAGTTTCCGACACGTCGGGGGTGAAGCTTTCTTT.

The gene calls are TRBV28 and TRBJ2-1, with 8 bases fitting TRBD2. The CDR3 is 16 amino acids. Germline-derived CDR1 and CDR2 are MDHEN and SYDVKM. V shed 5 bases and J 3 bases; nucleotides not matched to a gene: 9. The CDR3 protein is CASSRPRGVDYNEQFF. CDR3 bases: TGTGCCAGCAGTCGCCCGCGGGGGGTTGACTACAATGAGCAGTTCTTC.

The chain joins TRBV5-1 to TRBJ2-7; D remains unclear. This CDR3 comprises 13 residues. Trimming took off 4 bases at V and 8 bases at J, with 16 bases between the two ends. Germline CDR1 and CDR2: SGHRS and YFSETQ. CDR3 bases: TGCGCCAGCAGCCCTCCCCCGAATGGGCAGCAGTACTTC. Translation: CASSPPPNGQQYF.

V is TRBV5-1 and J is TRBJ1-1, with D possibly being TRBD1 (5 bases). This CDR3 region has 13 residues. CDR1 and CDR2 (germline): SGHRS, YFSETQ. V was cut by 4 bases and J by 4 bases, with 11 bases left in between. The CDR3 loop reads CASSQQVGTEAFF. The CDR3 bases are TGCGCCAGCAGCCAACAGGTCGGCACTGAAGCTTTCTTT.

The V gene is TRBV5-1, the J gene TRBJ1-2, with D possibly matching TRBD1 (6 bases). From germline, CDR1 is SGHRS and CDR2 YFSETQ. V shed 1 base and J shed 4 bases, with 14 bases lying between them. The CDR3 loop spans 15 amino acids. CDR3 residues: CASSLTQDSLYGYTF. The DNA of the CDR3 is TGCGCCAGCAGCTTGACTCAGGACAGCCTCTATGGCTACACCTTC. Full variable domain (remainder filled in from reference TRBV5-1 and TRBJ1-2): KAGVTQTPRYLIKTRGQQVTLSCSPISGHRSVSWYQQTPGQGLQFLFEYFSETQRNKGNFPGRFSGRQFSNSRSEMNVSTLELGDSALYLCASSLTQDSLYGYTFGSGTRLTVV.

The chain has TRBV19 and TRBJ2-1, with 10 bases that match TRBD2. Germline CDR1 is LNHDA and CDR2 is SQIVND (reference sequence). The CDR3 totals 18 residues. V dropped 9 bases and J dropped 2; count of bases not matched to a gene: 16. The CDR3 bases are TGTGCCAGGCCGACTAGCGGGTTTCTTATGGAGGCCTACAATGAGCAGTTCTTC. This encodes CARPTSGFLMEAYNEQFF.

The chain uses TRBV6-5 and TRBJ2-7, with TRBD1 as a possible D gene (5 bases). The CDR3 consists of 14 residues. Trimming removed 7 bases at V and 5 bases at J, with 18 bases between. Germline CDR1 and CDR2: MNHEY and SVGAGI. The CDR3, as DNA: TGTGCCAGCACCCAGGACACGACCGCCCACGAGCAGTACTTC. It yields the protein CASTQDTTAHEQYF.

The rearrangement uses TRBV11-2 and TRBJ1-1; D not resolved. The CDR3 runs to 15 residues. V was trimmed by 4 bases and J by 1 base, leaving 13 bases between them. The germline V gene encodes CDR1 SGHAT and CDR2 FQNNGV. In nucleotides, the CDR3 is TGTGCCAGCAGCTCATCCATGGGAGGGAACACTGAAGCTTTCTTT. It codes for CASSSSMGGNTEAFF. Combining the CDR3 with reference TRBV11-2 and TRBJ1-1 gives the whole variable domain EAGVAQSPRYKIIEKRQSVAFWCNPISGHATLYWYQQILGQGPKLLIQFQNNGVVDDSQLPKDRFSAERLKGVDSTLKIQPAKLEDSAVYLCASSSSMGGNTEAFFGQGTRLTVV.

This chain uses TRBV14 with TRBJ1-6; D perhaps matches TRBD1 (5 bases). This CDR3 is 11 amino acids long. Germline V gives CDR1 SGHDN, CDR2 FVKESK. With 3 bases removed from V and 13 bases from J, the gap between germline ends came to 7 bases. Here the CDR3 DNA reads TGTGCCAGCAGCCATCAGGGCCCCCTCCACTTT. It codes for CASSHQGPLHF. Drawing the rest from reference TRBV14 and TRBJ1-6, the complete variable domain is EAGVTQFPSHSVIEKGQTVTLRCDPISGHDNLYWYRRVMGKEIKFLLHFVKESKQDESGMPNNRFLAERTGGTYSTLKVQPAELEDSGVYFCASSHQGPLHFGNGTRLTVT.

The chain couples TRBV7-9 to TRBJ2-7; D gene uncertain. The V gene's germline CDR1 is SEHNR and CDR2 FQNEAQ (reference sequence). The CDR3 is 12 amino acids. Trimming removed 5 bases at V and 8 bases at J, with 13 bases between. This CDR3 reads CASSPPVSKQYF. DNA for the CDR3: TGTGCCAGCAGCCCCCCAGTTAGCAAGCAGTACTTC.

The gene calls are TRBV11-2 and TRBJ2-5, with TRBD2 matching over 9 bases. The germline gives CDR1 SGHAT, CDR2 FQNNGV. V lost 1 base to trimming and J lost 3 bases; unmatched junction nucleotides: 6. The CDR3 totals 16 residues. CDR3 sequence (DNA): TGTGCCAGCAGCTTAGGAGCGGGAGGCGTGGAAGAGACCCAGTACTTC. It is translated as CASSLGAGGVEETQYF.

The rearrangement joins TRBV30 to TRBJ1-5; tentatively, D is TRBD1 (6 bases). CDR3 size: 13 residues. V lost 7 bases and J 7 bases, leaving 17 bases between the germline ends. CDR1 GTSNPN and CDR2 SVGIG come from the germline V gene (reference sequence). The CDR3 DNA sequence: TGTGCCTTGGAGGCGGGGGGCGGCCAGCCCCAGCATTTT. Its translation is CALEAGGGQPQHF.